This T cell receptor beta chain was recorded in a study of T cells in Graves' hyperthyroidism and ophthalmopathy. The CDR3 totals 20 residues. Trimming took 6 bases from V and 5 from J; bases not matched to a gene: 23. Germline V gives CDR1 MNHEY, CDR2 SMNVEV (reference sequence). This clonotype was observed many times. Regions amplified from RNA transcripts were the TCR beta CDR3 regions. The HTBI primer set served for first-round RT-PCR of the TCR CDR3. TCRdb reanalysed the multiplex PCR reads using MiXCR and keeps one entry per CDR3 protein. The sample has some 570,000 distinct CDR3 sequences; 17% are singletons.

The TCR comes from a woman under 30 with Graves' ophthalmopathy. This chain connects TRBV27 to TRBJ2-2; TRBD1 aligns across 8 bases. Sequencing input: blood. The CDR3 nucleotides are TGTGCCAGCAGCTGGGGACCTGACCTGGACAGGGAGGATGAAACCGGGGAGCTGTTTTTT. Protein: CASSWGPDLDREDETGELFF.